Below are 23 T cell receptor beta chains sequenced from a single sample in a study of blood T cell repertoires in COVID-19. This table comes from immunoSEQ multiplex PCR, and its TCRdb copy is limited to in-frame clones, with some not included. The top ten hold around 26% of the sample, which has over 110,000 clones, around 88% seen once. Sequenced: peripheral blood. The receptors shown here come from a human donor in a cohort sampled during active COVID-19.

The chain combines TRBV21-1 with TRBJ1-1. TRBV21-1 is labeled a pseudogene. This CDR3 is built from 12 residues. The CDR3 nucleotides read TGTGCCACCCCGGGGGGGCTGGGTGAAGCTTTCTTT. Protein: CATPGGLGEAFF.

In DNA, the CDR3 is TGTGCCAGCAGCTCACCGGGACAGGGAGAAGACACCATATATTTT. It specifies CASSSPGQGEDTIYF. The chain has TRBV11-2 and TRBJ1-3; 9 positions agree with TRBD1. The germline gives CDR1 SGHAT, CDR2 FQNNGV. This CDR3 has 15 residues. J was trimmed by 8 bases and V by 4 bases; bases with no gene match: 9.

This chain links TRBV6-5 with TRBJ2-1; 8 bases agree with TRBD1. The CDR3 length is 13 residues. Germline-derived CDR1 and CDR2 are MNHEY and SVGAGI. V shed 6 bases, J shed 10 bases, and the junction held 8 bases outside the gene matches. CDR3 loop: CASSPRDRREQFF. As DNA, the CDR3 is TGTGCCAGCAGCCCCCGGGACAGGCGAGAGCAGTTCTTC.

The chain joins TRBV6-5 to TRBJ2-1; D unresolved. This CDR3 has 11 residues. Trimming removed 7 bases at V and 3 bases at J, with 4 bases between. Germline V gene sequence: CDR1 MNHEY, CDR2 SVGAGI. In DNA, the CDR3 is TGTGCCAGCAAACACTACAATGAGCAGTTCTTC. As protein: CASKHYNEQFF.

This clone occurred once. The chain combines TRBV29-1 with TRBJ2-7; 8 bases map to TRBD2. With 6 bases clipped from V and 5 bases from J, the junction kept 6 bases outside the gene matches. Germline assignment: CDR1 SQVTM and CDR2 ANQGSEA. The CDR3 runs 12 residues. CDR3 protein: CSVGSGANEQYF. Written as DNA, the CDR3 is TGCAGCGTCGGTAGCGGGGCCAACGAGCAGTACTTC.

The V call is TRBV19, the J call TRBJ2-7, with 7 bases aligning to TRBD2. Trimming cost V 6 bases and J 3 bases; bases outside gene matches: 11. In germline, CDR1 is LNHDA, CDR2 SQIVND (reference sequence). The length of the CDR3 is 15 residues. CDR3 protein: CASSPREGRLYEQYF. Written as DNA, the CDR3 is TGTGCCAGTAGCCCCAGGGAGGGGCGCCTCTACGAGCAGTACTTC.

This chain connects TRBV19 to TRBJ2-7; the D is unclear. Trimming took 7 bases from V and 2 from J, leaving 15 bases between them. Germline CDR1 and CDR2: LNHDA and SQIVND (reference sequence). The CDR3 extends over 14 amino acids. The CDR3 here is CASMGSTYPYEQYF. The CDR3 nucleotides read TGTGCCAGTATGGGCTCTACTTACCCCTACGAGCAGTACTTC.

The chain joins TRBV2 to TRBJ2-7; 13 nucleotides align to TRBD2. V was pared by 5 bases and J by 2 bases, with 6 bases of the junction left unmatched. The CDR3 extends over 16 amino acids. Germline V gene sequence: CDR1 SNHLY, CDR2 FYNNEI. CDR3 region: CASSLTSGGVAYEQYF. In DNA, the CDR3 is TGTGCCAGCAGTCTTACTAGCGGGGGGGTTGCCTACGAGCAGTACTTC.

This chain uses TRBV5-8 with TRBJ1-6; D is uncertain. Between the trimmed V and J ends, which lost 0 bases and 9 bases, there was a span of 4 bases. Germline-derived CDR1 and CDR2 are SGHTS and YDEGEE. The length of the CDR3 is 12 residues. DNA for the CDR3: TGTGCCAGCAGCTTGGGGAGTTCACCCCTCCACTTT. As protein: CASSLGSSPLHF.

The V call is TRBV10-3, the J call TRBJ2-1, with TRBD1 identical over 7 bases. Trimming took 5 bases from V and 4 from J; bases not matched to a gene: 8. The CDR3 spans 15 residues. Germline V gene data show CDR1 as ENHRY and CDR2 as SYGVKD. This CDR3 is CAISHRDRGYNEQFF. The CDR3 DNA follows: TGTGCCATCAGTCACCGGGACAGAGGATACAATGAGCAGTTCTTC.

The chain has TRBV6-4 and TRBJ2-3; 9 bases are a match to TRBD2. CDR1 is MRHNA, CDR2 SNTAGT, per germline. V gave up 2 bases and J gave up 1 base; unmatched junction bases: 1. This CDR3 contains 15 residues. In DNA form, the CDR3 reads TGTGCCAGCAGTGACCGCGGGGGGGGCACAGATACGCAGTATTTT. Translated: CASSDRGGGTDTQYF.

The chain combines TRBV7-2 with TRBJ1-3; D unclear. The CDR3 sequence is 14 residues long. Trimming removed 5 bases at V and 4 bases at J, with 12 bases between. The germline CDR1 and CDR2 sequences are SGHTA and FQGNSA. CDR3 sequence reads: CASSQLTIGNTIYF. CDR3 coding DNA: TGTGCCAGCAGCCAATTAACAATCGGAAACACCATATATTTT.

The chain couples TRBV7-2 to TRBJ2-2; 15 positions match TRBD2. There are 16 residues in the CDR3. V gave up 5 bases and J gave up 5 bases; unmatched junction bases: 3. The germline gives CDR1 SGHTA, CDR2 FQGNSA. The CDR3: CASSPGLAGGTGELFF. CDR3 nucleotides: TGTGCCAGCAGCCCGGGACTAGCGGGGGGAACCGGGGAGCTGTTTTTT. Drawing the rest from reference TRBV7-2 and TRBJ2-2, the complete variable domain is GAGVSQSPSNKVTEKGKDVELRCDPISGHTALYWYRQSLGQGLEFLIYFQGNSAPDKSGLPSDRFSAERTGGSVSTLTIQRTQQEDSAVYLCASSPGLAGGTGELFFGEGSRLTVL.

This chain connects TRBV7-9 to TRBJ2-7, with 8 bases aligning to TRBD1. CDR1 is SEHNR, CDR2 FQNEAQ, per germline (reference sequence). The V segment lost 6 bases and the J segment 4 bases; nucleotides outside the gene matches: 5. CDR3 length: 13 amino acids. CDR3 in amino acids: CASRQGAVYEQYF. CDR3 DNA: TGTGCCAGCAGGCAGGGGGCGGTTTACGAGCAGTACTTC.

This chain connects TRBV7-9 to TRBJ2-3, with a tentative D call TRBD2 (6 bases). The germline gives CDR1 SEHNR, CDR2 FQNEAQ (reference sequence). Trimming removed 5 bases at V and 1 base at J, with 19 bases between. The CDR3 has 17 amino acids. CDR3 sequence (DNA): TGTGCCAGCAGCACCCCGGCCCCGAAGCGGGGCACAGATACGCAGTATTTT. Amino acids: CASSTPAPKRGTDTQYF.

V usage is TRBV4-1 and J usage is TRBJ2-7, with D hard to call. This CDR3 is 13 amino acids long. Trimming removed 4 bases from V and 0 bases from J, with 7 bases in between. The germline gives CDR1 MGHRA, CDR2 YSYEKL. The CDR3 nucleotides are TGCGCCAGCAGCCCGAGCCCCTCCTACGAGCAGTACTTC. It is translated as CASSPSPSYEQYF.

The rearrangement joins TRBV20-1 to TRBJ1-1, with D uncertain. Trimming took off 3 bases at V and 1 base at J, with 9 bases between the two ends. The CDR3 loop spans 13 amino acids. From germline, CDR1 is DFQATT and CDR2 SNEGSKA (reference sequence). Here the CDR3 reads CSASREWNTEAFF. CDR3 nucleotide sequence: TGCAGTGCTAGTCGGGAGTGGAACACTGAAGCTTTCTTT.

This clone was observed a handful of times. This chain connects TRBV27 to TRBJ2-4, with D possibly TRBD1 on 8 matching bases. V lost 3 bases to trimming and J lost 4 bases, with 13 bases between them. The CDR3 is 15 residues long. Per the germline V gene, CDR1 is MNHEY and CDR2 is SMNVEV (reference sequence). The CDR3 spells CASSFLQGGKNIQYF. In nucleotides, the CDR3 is TGTGCCAGCAGTTTTCTACAGGGGGGGAAAAACATTCAGTACTTC.

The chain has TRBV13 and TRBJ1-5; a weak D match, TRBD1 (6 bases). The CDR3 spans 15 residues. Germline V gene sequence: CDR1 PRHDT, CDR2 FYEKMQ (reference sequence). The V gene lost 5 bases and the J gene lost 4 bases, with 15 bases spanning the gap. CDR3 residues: CASSLAGALNQPQHF. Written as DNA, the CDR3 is TGTGCCAGCAGCCTCGCGGGGGCGCTTAATCAGCCCCAGCATTTT.

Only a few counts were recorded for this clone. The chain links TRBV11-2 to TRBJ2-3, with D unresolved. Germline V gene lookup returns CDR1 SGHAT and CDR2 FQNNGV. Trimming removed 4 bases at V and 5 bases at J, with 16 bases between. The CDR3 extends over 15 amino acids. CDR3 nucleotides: TGTGCCAGCAGCTCGCGCCGGTTTGGCGGAGATACGCAGTATTTT. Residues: CASSSRRFGGDTQYF.

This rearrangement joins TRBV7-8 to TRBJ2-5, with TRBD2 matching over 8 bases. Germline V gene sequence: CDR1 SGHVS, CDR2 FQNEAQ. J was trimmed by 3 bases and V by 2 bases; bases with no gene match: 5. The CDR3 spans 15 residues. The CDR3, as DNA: TGTGCCAGCAGCTTACCCGGGGGGGCGAAAGAGACCCAGTACTTC. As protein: CASSLPGGAKETQYF.

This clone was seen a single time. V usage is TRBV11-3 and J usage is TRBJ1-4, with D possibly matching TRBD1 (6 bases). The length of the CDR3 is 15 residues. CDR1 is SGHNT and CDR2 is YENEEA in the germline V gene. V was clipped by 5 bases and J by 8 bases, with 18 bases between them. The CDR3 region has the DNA TGTGCCAGCAGCCGGGAACAGGGCATTGGAGAAAAACTGTTTTTT. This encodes CASSREQGIGEKLFF.

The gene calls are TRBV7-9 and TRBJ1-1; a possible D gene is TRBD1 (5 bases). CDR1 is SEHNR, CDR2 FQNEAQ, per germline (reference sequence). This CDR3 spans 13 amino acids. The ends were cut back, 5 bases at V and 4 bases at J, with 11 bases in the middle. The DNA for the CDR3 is TGTGCCAGCAGCCGGGGGGACGTCACTGAAGCTTTCTTT. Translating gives CASSRGDVTEAFF. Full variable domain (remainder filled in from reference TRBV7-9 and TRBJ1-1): DTGVSQNPRHKITKRGQNVTFRCDPISEHNRLYWYRQTLGQGPEFLTYFQNEAQLEKSRLLSDRFSAERPKGSFSTLEIQRTEQGDSAMYLCASSRGDVTEAFFGQGTRLTVV.